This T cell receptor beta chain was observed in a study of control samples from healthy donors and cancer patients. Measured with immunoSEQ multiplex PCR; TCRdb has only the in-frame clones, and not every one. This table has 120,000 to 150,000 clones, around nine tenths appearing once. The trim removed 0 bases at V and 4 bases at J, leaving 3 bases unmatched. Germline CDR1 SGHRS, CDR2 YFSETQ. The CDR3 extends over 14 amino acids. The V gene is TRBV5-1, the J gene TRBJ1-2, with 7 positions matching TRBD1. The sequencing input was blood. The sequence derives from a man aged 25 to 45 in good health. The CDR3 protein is CASSLAGGGYGYTF. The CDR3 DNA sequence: TGCGCCAGCAGCTTGGCAGGGGGAGGCTATGGCTACACCTTC.